One and the same sample provided the 20 T cell receptor beta chains below, sequenced in a study of cytomegalovirus exposure and HLA in healthy donors. The PCR employed 60 Vbeta primers together with 13 Jbeta primers. Only in-frame clones appear in the TCRdb table, and some are missing; sequencing was by immunoSEQ multiplex PCR. The table has nearly 100,000 clones, approximately 9% seen once. Sequencing input: PBMCs. These receptors were taken from a man in his fifties in good health and CMV-seropositive.

This clone has only a few counts. The chain links TRBV6-1 to TRBJ1-1; D possibly corresponds to TRBD1 (6 bases). This CDR3 has 12 amino acids. The germline V and J ends were trimmed by 8 bases and 5 bases, with 12 bases remaining between them. CDR1 and CDR2 (germline): MNHNS, SASEGT. The CDR3 nucleotides read TGTGCCAGCGCTTCCCAGGGGACTGAAGCTTTCTTT. It encodes CASASQGTEAFF.

This clone was counted between two and nine times. This chain uses TRBV6-5 with TRBJ2-7; 8 bases line up with TRBD1. CDR1 is MNHEY and CDR2 is SVGAGI in the germline V gene. After removal of 5 bases from V and 2 bases from J, the junction contained 2 bases not matched to a gene. This CDR3 contains 13 residues. CDR3 DNA sequence: TGTGCCAGCAGTCGGGGACAGGCCTACGAGCAGTACTTC. Amino acid sequence: CASSRGQAYEQYF.

The rearrangement uses TRBV7-2 and TRBJ2-3; 14 nucleotides align to TRBD2. Germline V gene data show CDR1 as SGHTA and CDR2 as FQGNSA. After removal of 5 bases from V and 3 bases from J, the junction contained 7 bases not matched to a gene. This CDR3 spans 17 amino acids. This CDR3 reads CASSPLTSGRGTDTQYF. The CDR3 DNA follows: TGTGCCAGCAGCCCGCTGACTAGCGGGAGGGGTACAGATACGCAGTATTTT.

The V and J genes are TRBV27 and TRBJ1-2; TRBD1 is a possible D gene (6 bases). CDR3 length: 16 residues. The germline V gene has CDR1 MNHEY and CDR2 SMNVEV (reference sequence). Trimming left V 4 bases short and J 4 bases short, with 19 bases between. CDR3 loop: CASSYLTGGVSYGYTF. The CDR3 DNA reads as TGTGCCAGCAGTTACCTTACGGGGGGCGTAAGCTATGGCTACACCTTC.

This chain joins TRBV6-1 and TRBJ2-1; no reliable D call. With 3 bases removed from V and 7 bases from J, the gap between germline ends came to 7 bases. CDR1 is MNHNS, CDR2 SASEGT, per germline. The CDR3 covers 12 residues. The CDR3 DNA follows: TGTGCCAGCAGTGAGCGAGCTAATGAGCAGTTCTTC. Its translation: CASSERANEQFF.

V usage is TRBV6-1 and J usage is TRBJ2-5, with 9 bases identical to TRBD2. CDR3 size: 15 residues. After removal of 6 bases from V and 1 base from J, the junction contained 6 bases not matched to a gene. From germline, CDR1 is MNHNS and CDR2 SASEGT. The CDR3 DNA is TGTGCCAGCAGAGTGACTAGCGGACCCCAAGAGACCCAGTACTTC. Translated: CASRVTSGPQETQYF.

V gene TRBV29-1 combines with J gene TRBJ2-4; a possible D gene is TRBD2 (5 bases). From germline, CDR1 is SQVTM and CDR2 ANQGSEA. The CDR3 spans 14 residues. V was shortened by 4 bases and J by 0 bases, with 10 bases between the two germline ends. DNA of the CDR3: TGCAGCGTTGTAGATGCGGGAGCCAAAAACATTCAGTACTTC. The encoded protein is CSVVDAGAKNIQYF. The entire variable domain, with the rest obtained from reference TRBV29-1 and TRBJ2-4, is as follows: SAVISQKPSRDICQRGTSLTIQCQVDSQVTMMFWYRQQPGQSLTLIATANQGSEATYESGFVIDKFPISRPNLTFSTLTVSNMSPEDSSIYLCSVVDAGAKNIQYFGAGTRLSVL.

The J gene is TRBJ2-4, the V gene TRBV2; D possibly corresponds to TRBD1 (6 bases). The CDR3 sequence is 15 residues long. Trimming cost V 2 bases and J 0 bases, with 8 bases left between them. Germline CDR1 is SNHLY and CDR2 is FYNNEI. The CDR3 nucleotides read TGTGCCAGCAGTGAACAGGGGTTAGCCAAAAACATTCAGTACTTC. Protein product: CASSEQGLAKNIQYF.

The chain combines TRBV20-1 with TRBJ2-1; D is perhaps TRBD2 (6 bases). The CDR3 runs 11 residues. The germline V gene has CDR1 DFQATT and CDR2 SNEGSKA (reference sequence). V was shortened by 6 bases and J by 10 bases, with 13 bases between the two germline ends. DNA of the CDR3: TGCAGTGCCAATCCACGGGGGGAGCAGTTCTTC. Its protein is CSANPRGEQFF.

This clone was observed a handful of times. In nucleotides, the CDR3 is TGTGCCATCAGTGAGTCAGGGGGCCGTAATTCACCCCTCCACTTT. It is translated as CAISESGGRNSPLHF. V gene TRBV10-3 combines with J gene TRBJ1-6, with TRBD1 matching over 7 bases. Germline loops: CDR1 ENHRY, CDR2 SYGVKD. V was clipped by 0 bases and J by 6 bases; unmatched bases: 2. The CDR3 has 15 residues.

The chain uses TRBV7-2 and TRBJ2-5; D possibly corresponds to TRBD2 (6 bases). The ends were cut back, 8 bases at V and 4 bases at J, with 14 bases in the middle. Germline V lookup: CDR1 SGHTA, CDR2 FQGNSA. CDR3 length: 13 amino acids. CDR3 DNA: TGTGCCAGCGCTGGCGGAGGGCGAGAGACCCAGTACTTC. It specifies CASAGGGRETQYF.

This clone was recorded a few times. CDR3: CASSSPTRQSTEAFF. DNA of the CDR3: TGCGCCAGCAGCTCCCCGACACGGCAGTCCACTGAAGCTTTCTTT. The chain couples TRBV5-1 to TRBJ1-1; D ambiguous. Germline V gives CDR1 SGHRS, CDR2 YFSETQ. The germline V and J ends were trimmed by 3 bases and 4 bases, with 16 bases remaining between them. The CDR3 is 15 residues long.

This chain joins TRBV7-2 and TRBJ2-3, with 8 bases fitting TRBD2. The CDR3 is 15 residues long. The germline V gene encodes CDR1 SGHTA and CDR2 FQGNSA. V gave up 6 bases and J gave up 1 base; unmatched junction bases: 6. CDR3 nucleotide sequence: TGTGCCAGCAGACGGGAGGGCCGCGGCACAGATACGCAGTATTTT. Translation: CASRREGRGTDTQYF.

V usage is TRBV28 and J usage is TRBJ2-1; tentatively, D is TRBD1 (5 bases). The ends were cut back, 3 bases at V and 1 base at J, with 10 bases in the middle. Per germline, CDR1 MDHEN and CDR2 SYDVKM. The CDR3 runs to 15 residues. CDR3 protein: CASSFNQGSYNEQFF. The CDR3 DNA is TGTGCCAGCAGTTTTAACCAGGGTTCCTACAATGAGCAGTTCTTC.

There are a few counts of this clone. This sequence joins TRBV19 and TRBJ2-3; 11 nucleotides align to TRBD2. The germline CDR1 and CDR2 sequences are LNHDA and SQIVND (reference sequence). The V gene end was trimmed by 5 bases and the J gene end by 4 bases; junction bases not matched to a gene: 5. CDR3 length: 15 amino acids. In nucleotides, the CDR3 is TGTGCCAGTAGTCAGACTAGCGGGGCATCAGATACGCAGTATTTT. This translates into CASSQTSGASDTQYF.

There are a few counts of this clone. This chain connects TRBV7-6 to TRBJ1-3; D remains unclear. Trimming stripped 0 bases from V and 0 bases from J, with 12 bases between. This CDR3 has 17 residues. CDR1 and CDR2 from the germline V gene are SGHVS and FNYEAQ. The CDR3 DNA sequence: TGTGCCAGCAGCTTAGCGTTGGGCCCGACCTCTGGAAACACCATATATTTT. Its protein product is CASSLALGPTSGNTIYF. Based on the CDR3 plus reference TRBV7-6 and TRBJ1-3, the full variable domain is GAGVSQSPRYKVTKRGQDVALRCDPISGHVSLYWYRQALGQGPEFLTYFNYEAQQDKSGLPNDRFSAERPEGSISTLTIQRTEQRDSAMYRCASSLALGPTSGNTIYFGEGSWLTVV.

This clone has a handful of counts. The V call is TRBV19, the J call TRBJ2-5; D possibly corresponds to TRBD2 (6 bases). CDR1 LNHDA and CDR2 SQIVND come from the germline V gene (reference sequence). Trimming took 2 bases from V and 2 from J, leaving 18 bases between them. The CDR3 totals 17 residues. The CDR3 is CASSISAGPGPQETQYF. The DNA for the CDR3 is TGTGCCAGTAGTATAAGTGCGGGGCCTGGGCCTCAAGAGACCCAGTACTTC.

The chain carries TRBV2 and TRBJ1-5; D not certain. Germline V gene sequence: CDR1 SNHLY, CDR2 FYNNEI. Trimming removed 6 bases at V and 6 bases at J, with 15 bases between. The CDR3 is 14 amino acids. DNA for the CDR3: TGTGCCAGCAGGACGAGGGAGTCCGTTCAGCCCCAGCATTTT. This encodes CASRTRESVQPQHF.

V is TRBV9 and J is TRBJ2-1; no clear D gene. The CDR3 runs 14 residues. Germline values: CDR1 SGDLS, CDR2 YYNGEE. With 2 bases removed from V and 5 bases from J, the gap between germline ends came to 11 bases. The CDR3 sequence: CASSVIAVDNEQFF. Written as DNA, the CDR3 is TGTGCCAGCAGCGTTATTGCGGTTGACAATGAGCAGTTCTTC.

This rearrangement joins TRBV28 to TRBJ2-7; perhaps TRBD2 as D (5 bases). V was clipped by 3 bases and J by 0 bases, with 15 bases between them. This CDR3 has 16 residues. CDR1 is MDHEN and CDR2 is SYDVKM in the germline V gene. The DNA of the CDR3 is TGTGCCAGCAGTTTGGTCGCGGGTATAAGCTCCTACGAGCAGTACTTC. Its protein product is CASSLVAGISSYEQYF.